These 29 T cell receptor beta chains share one sample of origin, sequenced in a study of blood T cell repertoires in COVID-19. Measured with immunoSEQ multiplex PCR; TCRdb has only the in-frame clones, and not every one. Altogether 350,000 to 450,000 clones are present, 85% being singletons, with the ten largest covering 3% to 4%. The sequenced material came from peripheral blood. These receptors all stem from a woman aged 18-35 years with acute or convalescent COVID-19.

The chain uses TRBV7-9 and TRBJ1-2; D might be TRBD1 (5 bases). Germline V lookup: CDR1 SEHNR, CDR2 FQNEAQ (reference sequence). The CDR3 length is 17 residues. Trimming left V 3 bases short and J 7 bases short, with 24 bases between. The CDR3 loop reads CASSFGFTPDSGRGYTF. The CDR3 bases are TGTGCCAGCAGCTTCGGGTTCACCCCAGACAGTGGACGTGGCTACACCTTC. The full variable domain, rest sourced from reference TRBV7-9 and TRBJ1-2, is DTGVSQNPRHKITKRGQNVTFRCDPISEHNRLYWYRQTLGQGPEFLTYFQNEAQLEKSRLLSDRFSAERPKGSFSTLEIQRTEQGDSAMYLCASSFGFTPDSGRGYTFGSGTRLTVV.

V and J are TRBV24-1 and TRBJ1-2; 8 nucleotides line up with TRBD1. This CDR3 contains 17 residues. Germline V gene sequence: CDR1 KGHDR, CDR2 SFDVKD. After removal of 0 bases from V and 4 bases from J, the junction contained 9 bases not matched to a gene. DNA of the CDR3: TGTGCCACCAGTGATTTGCGAGACAGGGGCCCTTCCTATGGCTACACCTTC. This encodes CATSDLRDRGPSYGYTF.

The chain links TRBV6-1 to TRBJ2-7, with 11 nucleotides matching TRBD2. The CDR3 loop spans 16 amino acids. The V and J ends lost 4 bases and 2 bases, in that order; junction bases with no gene match: 7. Germline CDR1 and CDR2: MNHNS and SASEGT. CDR3 sequence: CASSGLAGGGTYEQYF. The CDR3 DNA follows: TGTGCCAGCAGTGGTCTAGCGGGAGGAGGGACCTACGAGCAGTACTTC.

This sequence joins TRBV6-5 and TRBJ2-1, with D possibly matching TRBD2 (5 bases). Germline V gene data show CDR1 as MNHEY and CDR2 as SVGAGI. The CDR3 runs to 13 residues. Trimming pared 6 bases from V and 9 bases from J, leaving 15 bases between. The CDR3 bases are TGTGCCAGCAGCCCGACGGGGTCGGGTGAGCAGTTCTTC. Protein sequence: CASSPTGSGEQFF.

A word on this clone: The sample contains more than one DNA sequence encoding this CDR3. The V call is TRBV7-3, the J call TRBJ2-2; D ambiguous. Germline CDR1 SGHTA, CDR2 FQGTGA. Trimming pared 2 bases from V and 6 bases from J, leaving 4 bases between. This CDR3 has 12 amino acids. The chain's CDR3 is CASSLRPGELFF. CDR3 DNA: TGTGCCAGCAGCTTACGTCCCGGGGAGCTGTTTTTT.

CDR3 residues: CASSPGTSGTYNEQFF. CDR3 nucleotides: TGTGCCAGCAGTCCCGGGACTAGCGGGACCTACAATGAGCAGTTCTTC. V usage is TRBV27 and J usage is TRBJ2-1; 13 bases map to TRBD2. CDR1 and CDR2 from the germline V gene are MNHEY and SMNVEV (reference sequence). This CDR3 spans 16 amino acids. V was pared by 5 bases and J by 2 bases, with 3 bases of the junction left unmatched.

The V call is TRBV19, the J call TRBJ1-2, with D maybe TRBD1 (5 bases). Per the germline V gene, CDR1 is LNHDA and CDR2 is SQIVND (reference sequence). The CDR3 totals 18 residues. Trimming pared 1 base from V and 2 bases from J, leaving 20 bases between. In nucleotides, the CDR3 is TGTGCCAGTAGTATAGGGGGTGGTCTGACAGCGATGAACTATGGCTACACCTTC. Residues: CASSIGGGLTAMNYGYTF.

The chain employs TRBV12-2 and TRBJ1-6; no DNA check was done on the table's D call, TRBD1. TRBV12-2 constitutes a pseudogene. CDR3 length: 17 residues. The CDR3 is CASRSNKDRALGVPLHF. The CDR3 DNA follows: TGTGCAAGTCGCTCCAACAAAGACAGGGCATTAGGTGTACCCCTCCACTTT.

Remarks on this clone: One junction end disagrees with the germline gene, perhaps due to a read error. The J gene is TRBJ2-7, the V gene TRBV2, with TRBD2 matching over 9 bases. The CDR3 contains 15 residues. CDR1 is SNHLY, CDR2 FYNNEI, per germline. CDR3 sequence (DNA): TGTGCCAGCAGGGAAGCTAGCGGGAAGTCCTACGAGCAGTACTTC. This codes for CASREASGKSYEQYF. The full variable domain, completed using reference TRBV2 and TRBJ2-7, is EPEVTQTPSHQVTQMGQEVILRCVPISNHLYFYWYRQILGQKVEFLVSFYNNEISEKSEIFDDQFSVERPDGSNFTLKIRSTKLEDSAMYFCASREASGKSYEQYFGPGTRLTVT.

The chain couples TRBV6-4 to TRBJ2-7; 8 nucleotides line up with TRBD1. CDR1 MRHNA and CDR2 SNTAGT come from the germline V gene. The CDR3 consists of 13 residues. With V trimmed by 5 bases and J by 6 bases, 6 bases remained unmatched. The CDR3 DNA follows: TGTGCCAGCAGTTTGACAGGGGTCAGCGAGCAGTACTTC. Amino acids: CASSLTGVSEQYF.

The genes are TRBV27 and TRBJ1-2; TRBD1 matches 8 bases. Germline values: CDR1 MNHEY, CDR2 SMNVEV (reference sequence). The CDR3 spans 13 residues. V was clipped by 4 bases and J by 4 bases; unmatched bases: 2. Here the CDR3 reads CASSSGGAYGYTF. The DNA for the CDR3 is TGTGCCAGCAGTTCAGGGGGCGCCTATGGCTACACCTTC.

The rearrangement links TRBV12-5 to TRBJ2-7; 8 bases align to TRBD1. With 1 base clipped from V and 5 bases from J, the junction kept 7 bases outside the gene matches. The CDR3 covers 15 residues. Per germline, CDR1 LGHNT and CDR2 FRNRAP. The CDR3 sequence: CASGLAPDRADEQYF. The CDR3 DNA reads TGTGCTAGTGGTTTGGCTCCGGACAGGGCGGACGAGCAGTACTTC.

The J gene is TRBJ1-1, the V gene TRBV29-1; D unresolved. Germline V gives CDR1 SQVTM, CDR2 ANQGSEA. The CDR3 runs 12 residues. V was trimmed by 4 bases and J by 2 bases, leaving 8 bases between them. CDR3 bases: TGCAGCGTTGCCAGGCGAAACACTGAAGCTTTCTTT. Amino acids: CSVARRNTEAFF. The whole variable domain, filled in from reference TRBV29-1 and TRBJ1-1, reads SAVISQKPSRDICQRGTSLTIQCQVDSQVTMMFWYRQQPGQSLTLIATANQGSEATYESGFVIDKFPISRPNLTFSTLTVSNMSPEDSSIYLCSVARRNTEAFFGQGTRLTVV.

The chain uses TRBV2 and TRBJ1-1; 9 positions agree with TRBD1. Germline values: CDR1 SNHLY, CDR2 FYNNEI. The CDR3 loop spans 19 amino acids. The trim removed 3 bases at V and 1 base at J, leaving 15 bases unmatched. CDR3 residues: CASSEPDWTGELGNTEAFF. CDR3 bases: TGTGCCAGCAGTGAGCCGGACTGGACAGGGGAGTTAGGGAACACTGAAGCTTTCTTT.

This clone has just one count. The rearrangement links TRBV5-1 to TRBJ2-7, with TRBD1 matching 8 bases. The CDR3 consists of 16 residues. Per germline, CDR1 SGHRS and CDR2 YFSETQ. Trimming took 4 bases from V and 5 from J; bases not matched to a gene: 14. The CDR3 DNA reads as TGCGCCAGCAGCCCATATAAGACAGGGGATGGCGACGAGCAGTACTTC. It translates to CASSPYKTGDGDEQYF.

CDR3 protein: CASTPDFENTEAFF. DNA of the CDR3: TGTGCCAGCACCCCGGACTTCGAGAACACTGAAGCTTTCTTT. J is TRBJ1-1 and V is TRBV4-2; D is unresolved. Germline CDR1 and CDR2: LGHNA and YNFKEQ. The V gene lost 7 bases and the J gene lost 1 base, with 13 bases spanning the gap. The CDR3 is 14 amino acids.

The gene calls are TRBV24-1 and TRBJ2-2, with D possibly TRBD1 on 6 matching bases. The CDR3 is made up of 17 amino acids. In germline, CDR1 is KGHDR, CDR2 SFDVKD. The V gene lost 5 bases and the J gene lost 0 bases, with 15 bases spanning the gap. This CDR3 reads CATSAGLGTPNTGELFF. The CDR3 DNA sequence: TGTGCCACCAGTGCCGGTCTTGGGACACCGAACACCGGGGAGCTGTTTTTT.

This rearrangement joins TRBV3-1 (or the pseudogene TRBV3-2) to TRBJ2-1; D remains unclear. This CDR3 region has 14 residues. The V and J ends lost 0 bases and 5 bases respectively, with 8 bases between them. From germline, CDR1 is LGHDT and CDR2 YNNKEL (reference sequence). CDR3 sequence: CASSQDRGHNEQFF. The CDR3 coding sequence is TGTGCCAGCAGCCAAGATCGAGGCCACAATGAGCAGTTCTTC.

This clone appeared a single time. The chain links TRBV11-2 to TRBJ1-4; D is uncertain. Germline loops: CDR1 SGHAT, CDR2 FQNNGV. The CDR3 contains 13 residues. The V end was cut by 2 bases, the J end by 6 bases, with 7 bases between. The CDR3 DNA reads as TGTGCCAGCAGCTTAATGCGGGATGAAAAACTGTTTTTT. Protein sequence: CASSLMRDEKLFF.

The gene calls are TRBV18 and TRBJ2-5, with D tentatively TRBD1 (6 bases). V lost 4 bases, J lost 1 base, and 10 bases lay in between. This CDR3 spans 14 amino acids. Germline CDR1 KGHSH, CDR2 LQKENI. CDR3 in DNA: TGTGCCAGCTCACAAGGGGACATCCAAGAGACCCAGTACTTC. It codes for CASSQGDIQETQYF.

The chain employs TRBV9 and TRBJ1-1; possibly TRBD1 for D (5 bases). Trimming removed 0 bases from V and 8 bases from J, with 8 bases in between. The CDR3 is 12 amino acids. Germline V gives CDR1 SGDLS, CDR2 YYNGEE. The CDR3 spells CASSVDQGEAFF. The CDR3, as DNA: TGTGCCAGCAGCGTAGATCAGGGCGAAGCTTTCTTT.

Points on this clone: An end of the junction does not agree with germline; a read error may underlie this. The rearrangement links TRBV5-1 to TRBJ2-7; 11 bases match TRBD2. Germline CDR1 is SGHRS and CDR2 is YFSETQ. There are 15 residues in the CDR3. CDR3 sequence reads: CASRQQPELAGELNF. Written as DNA, the CDR3 is TGCGCCAGCAGGCAACAACCCGAACTAGCGGGAGAGCTGAACTTC.

The rearrangement joins TRBV2 to TRBJ2-1; D is possibly TRBD2 (6 bases). Per germline, CDR1 SNHLY and CDR2 FYNNEI. Trimming pared 3 bases from V and 4 bases from J, leaving 13 bases between. The CDR3 sequence is 15 residues long. The CDR3 DNA reads TGTGCCAGCAGTGAGCGGGAACCCATGTACAATGAGCAGTTCTTC. This translates into CASSEREPMYNEQFF.

This clone was observed a single time. V gene TRBV6-5 combines with J gene TRBJ2-7; TRBD1 matches at 8 bases. The germline gives CDR1 MNHEY, CDR2 SVGAGI. The CDR3 length is 15 residues. V lost 3 bases and J lost 2; bases outside the gene matches: 6. The CDR3 region is CASSYRAGGPYEQYF. The DNA for the CDR3 is TGTGCCAGCAGTTATCGTGCAGGGGGCCCCTACGAGCAGTACTTC.

The rearrangement links TRBV28 to TRBJ1-1; TRBD1 is a possible D gene (6 bases). This CDR3 has 14 amino acids. V shed 5 bases and J shed 5 bases, with 15 bases lying between them. Germline values: CDR1 MDHEN, CDR2 SYDVKM. This CDR3 is CASSPIRGRTEAFF. The CDR3 DNA is TGTGCCAGCAGTCCAATCAGGGGAAGAACTGAAGCTTTCTTT.

The chain recombines TRBV6-5 with TRBJ2-1; possibly TRBD2 for D (6 bases). Germline V gives CDR1 MNHEY, CDR2 SVGAGI. The V end lost 7 bases, the J end lost 7 bases, and 8 bases lay between the germline ends. There are 11 residues in the CDR3. CDR3 DNA sequence: TGTGCCAGCATGAGCGGGAATGAGCAGTTCTTC. Amino acid sequence: CASMSGNEQFF.

This chain links TRBV6-5 with TRBJ2-7, with D possibly being TRBD2 (6 bases). Trimming stripped 7 bases from V and 0 bases from J, with 13 bases between. Germline CDR1 is MNHEY and CDR2 is SVGAGI. There are 14 residues in the CDR3. CDR3 sequence reads: CASNIGGSSYEQYF. DNA for the CDR3: TGTGCCAGCAACATTGGAGGGTCCTCCTACGAGCAGTACTTC.

This rearrangement joins TRBV2 to TRBJ1-5; D is possibly TRBD1 (5 bases). This CDR3 region has 14 residues. V lost 3 bases and J lost 9, with 15 bases in between. Germline CDR1 is SNHLY and CDR2 is FYNNEI. The DNA of the CDR3 is TGTGCCAGCAGTGATAAACAGGCAAGGTTGCCCCAGCATTTT. Translated, it gives CASSDKQARLPQHF.

A few counts support this clone. The chain uses TRBV3-1 (or the pseudogene TRBV3-2) and TRBJ1-1, with D perhaps matching TRBD1 (5 bases). The CDR3 extends over 13 amino acids. Germline V gives CDR1 LGHDT, CDR2 YNNKEL (reference sequence). Deletions cut 5 bases from V and 4 bases from J, with 11 bases between. CDR3 bases: TGTGCCAGCAGCTCAGGGCTCGGCACTGAAGCTTTCTTT. Encoded protein: CASSSGLGTEAFF.